These 9 T cell receptor beta chains share one sample of origin, sequenced in a study of CD8 T cells in ankylosing spondylitis. TCRdb independently ran MiXCR on the 5' RACE reads; one entry per CDR3 protein. The sample carries 200,000 or so distinct CDR3 sequences, 10% to 15% recorded once. Material: blood, either unsorted or a sorted T cell fraction (not recorded which). The receptors originated from a female donor with ankylosing spondylitis or in good health (not recorded which).

Ten or more counts support this clonotype. V gene TRBV20-1 combines with J gene TRBJ2-3, with a weak D call TRBD1 (5 bases). Germline CDR1 reads DFQATT; CDR2 reads SNEGSKA (reference sequence). V lost 1 base to trimming and J lost 4 bases, with 15 bases between them. The CDR3 is 15 amino acids. CDR3 coding DNA: TGCAGTGCTAGAGGGGCGGCAGGGAAACCAGATACGCAGTATTTT. Residues: CSARGAAGKPDTQYF.

This chain links TRBV12-5 with TRBJ2-5, with a tentative D call TRBD1 (6 bases). CDR1 and CDR2 from the germline V gene are LGHNT and FRNRAP. V was trimmed by 6 bases and J by 5 bases, leaving 19 bases between them. The CDR3 is made up of 15 amino acids. The CDR3 is CASGFDRKVQETQYF. In nucleotides, the CDR3 is TGTGCTAGTGGCTTCGACAGGAAGGTTCAGGAGACCCAGTACTTC.

This chain joins TRBV7-9 and TRBJ2-5, with D hard to call. The CDR3 runs to 14 residues. Germline lookup yields CDR1 SEHNR and CDR2 FQNEAQ (reference sequence). Between the trimmed V and J ends, which lost 2 bases and 1 base, there was a span of 8 bases. The CDR3 protein is CASSLHTVQETQYF. CDR3 DNA sequence: TGTGCCAGCAGCTTACATACAGTCCAAGAGACCCAGTACTTC.

The chain employs TRBV3-1 and TRBJ2-7; D is ambiguous. The CDR3 is made up of 13 amino acids. V was pared by 1 base and J by 5 bases, with 9 bases between. Germline assignment: CDR1 LGHDT and CDR2 YNNKEL (reference sequence). The CDR3 nucleotides read TGTGCCAGCAGCCAAGGGCAAAGCAACGAGCAGTACTTC. Residues: CASSQGQSNEQYF.

Note on this clonotype: Given a much more abundant clone one base away, this may be a read error. The V call is TRBV4-2, the J call TRBJ2-2, with 7 nucleotides matching TRBD2. The CDR3 spans 15 residues. Germline CDR1 and CDR2: LGHNA and YNFKEQ. CDR3 protein: CANSTSGNAGGELFF. The CDR3, as DNA: TGTGCCAACAGCACCAGCGGGAACGCGGGCGGGGAGCTGTTTTTT.

This clonotype was seen at least ten times. The chain employs TRBV10-3 and TRBJ2-3; possible D gene TRBD1, 6 bases. The V and J ends lost 11 bases and 2 bases respectively, with 14 bases between them. Per the germline V gene, CDR1 is ENHRY and CDR2 is SYGVKD. The CDR3 is 13 amino acids. The CDR3 nucleotides are TGTGCCCTCCGAAGGGACAACACAGATACGCAGTATTTT. Protein product: CALRRDNTDTQYF.

The sample holds many counts of this clonotype. V is TRBV27 and J is TRBJ2-2; D ambiguous. Deletions cut 3 bases from V and 4 bases from J, with 12 bases between. The CDR3 loop spans 15 amino acids. Germline CDR1 and CDR2: MNHEY and SMNVEV (reference sequence). The CDR3 sequence is CASSLLRSPTGELFF. DNA for the CDR3: TGTGCCAGCAGTTTGTTGAGGAGTCCCACCGGGGAGCTGTTTTTT.

Remarks on this clonotype: One end of the junction is discordant with germline, which a read error may explain. The genes are TRBV7-9 and TRBJ2-1, with 12 bases aligning to TRBD2. Per germline, CDR1 SEHNR and CDR2 FQNEAQ (reference sequence). The CDR3 is 14 amino acids. The CDR3 sequence: CASSLPRLAGDLSF. The CDR3 DNA is TGTGCCAGCAGCTTACCAAGACTAGCGGGAGATTTGTCCTTC.

This clonotype was found many times. The gene calls are TRBV7-7 and TRBJ2-1; 8 positions match TRBD2. CDR3 length: 15 amino acids. V was clipped by 6 bases and J by 8 bases; unmatched bases: 12. The germline V gene encodes CDR1 SSHAT and CDR2 FNYEAQ (reference sequence). CDR3 coding DNA: TGTGCCAGCAGTTCCGGGACTAGAGGGCATCATGAGCAGTTCTTC. The encoded protein is CASSSGTRGHHEQFF.